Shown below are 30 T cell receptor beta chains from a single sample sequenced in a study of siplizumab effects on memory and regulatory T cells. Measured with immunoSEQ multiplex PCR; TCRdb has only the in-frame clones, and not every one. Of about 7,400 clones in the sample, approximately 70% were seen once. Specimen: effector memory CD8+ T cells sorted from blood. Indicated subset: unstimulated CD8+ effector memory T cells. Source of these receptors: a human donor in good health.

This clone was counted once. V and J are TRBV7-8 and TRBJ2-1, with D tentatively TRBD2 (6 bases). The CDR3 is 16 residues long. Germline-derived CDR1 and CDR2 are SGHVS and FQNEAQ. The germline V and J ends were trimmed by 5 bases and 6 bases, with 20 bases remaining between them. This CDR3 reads CASSDRGSGFVNEQFF. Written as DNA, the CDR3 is TGTGCCAGCAGCGACCGCGGTAGCGGTTTTGTCAATGAGCAGTTCTTC.

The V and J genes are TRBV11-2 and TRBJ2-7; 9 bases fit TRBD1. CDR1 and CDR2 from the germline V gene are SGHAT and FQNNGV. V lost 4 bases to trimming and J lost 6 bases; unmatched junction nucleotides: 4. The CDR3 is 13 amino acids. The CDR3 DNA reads TGTGCCAGCAGCTGGGACAGGGAGGCCGAGCAGTACTTC. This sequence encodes CASSWDREAEQYF.

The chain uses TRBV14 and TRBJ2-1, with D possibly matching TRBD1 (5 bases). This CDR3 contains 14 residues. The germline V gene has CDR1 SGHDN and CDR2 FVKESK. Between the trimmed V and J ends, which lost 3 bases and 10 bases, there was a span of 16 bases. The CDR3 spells CASSHGAGKFEQFF. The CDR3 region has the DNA TGTGCCAGCAGCCATGGGGCAGGGAAGTTCGAGCAGTTCTTC.

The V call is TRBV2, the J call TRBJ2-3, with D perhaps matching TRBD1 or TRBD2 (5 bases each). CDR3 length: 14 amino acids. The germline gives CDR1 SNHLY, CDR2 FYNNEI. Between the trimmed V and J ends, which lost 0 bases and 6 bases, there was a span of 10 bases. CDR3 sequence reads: CASSEAGTADTQYF. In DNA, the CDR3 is TGTGCCAGCAGTGAAGCCGGGACGGCGGATACGCAGTATTTT. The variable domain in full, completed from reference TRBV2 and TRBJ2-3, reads EPEVTQTPSHQVTQMGQEVILRCVPISNHLYFYWYRQILGQKVEFLVSFYNNEISEKSEIFDDQFSVERPDGSNFTLKIRSTKLEDSAMYFCASSEAGTADTQYFGPGTRLTVL.

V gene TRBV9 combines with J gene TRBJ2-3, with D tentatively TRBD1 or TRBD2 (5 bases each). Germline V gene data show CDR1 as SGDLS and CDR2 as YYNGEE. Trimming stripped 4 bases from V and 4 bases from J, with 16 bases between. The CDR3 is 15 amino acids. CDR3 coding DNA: TGTGCCAGCAGCCCCCGAGGGGATGGGTCAGATACGCAGTATTTT. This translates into CASSPRGDGSDTQYF.

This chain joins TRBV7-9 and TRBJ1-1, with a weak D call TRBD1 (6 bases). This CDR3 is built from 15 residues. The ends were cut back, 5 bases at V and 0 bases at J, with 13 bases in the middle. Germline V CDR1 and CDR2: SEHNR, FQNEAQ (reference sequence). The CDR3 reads CASSDDRSMNTEAFF. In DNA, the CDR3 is TGTGCCAGCAGCGACGACAGGAGCATGAACACTGAAGCTTTCTTT.

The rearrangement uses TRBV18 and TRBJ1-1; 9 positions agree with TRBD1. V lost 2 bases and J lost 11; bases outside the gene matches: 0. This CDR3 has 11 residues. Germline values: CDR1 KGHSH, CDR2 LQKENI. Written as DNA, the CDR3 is TGTGCCAGCTCACCAGGACAGGGGGCTTTCTTT. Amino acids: CASSPGQGAFF. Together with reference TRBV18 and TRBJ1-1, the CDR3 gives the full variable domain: NAGVMQNPRHLVRRRGQEARLRCSPMKGHSHVYWYRQLPEEGLKFMVYLQKENIIDESGMPKERFSAEFPKEGPSILRIQQVVRGDSAAYFCASSPGQGAFFGQGTRLTVV.

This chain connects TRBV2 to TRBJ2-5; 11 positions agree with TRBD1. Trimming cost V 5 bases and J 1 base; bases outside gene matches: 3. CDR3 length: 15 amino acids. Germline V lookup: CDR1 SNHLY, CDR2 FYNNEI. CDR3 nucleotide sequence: TGTGCCAGCAGTCTGGGACAGGGGGGCCAAGAGACCCAGTACTTC. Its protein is CASSLGQGGQETQYF.

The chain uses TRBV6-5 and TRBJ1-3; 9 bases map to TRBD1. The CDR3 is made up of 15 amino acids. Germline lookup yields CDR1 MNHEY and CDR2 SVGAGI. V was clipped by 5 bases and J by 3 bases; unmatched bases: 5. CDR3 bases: TGTGCCAGCAGTGCACAGGGGGCTCTTGGAAACACCATATATTTT. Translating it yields CASSAQGALGNTIYF.

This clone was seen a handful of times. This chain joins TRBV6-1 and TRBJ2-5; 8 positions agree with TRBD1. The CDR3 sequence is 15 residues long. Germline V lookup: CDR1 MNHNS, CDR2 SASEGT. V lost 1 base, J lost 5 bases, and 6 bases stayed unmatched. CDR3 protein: CASSEEPRGRETQYF. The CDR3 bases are TGTGCCAGCAGTGAAGAACCCAGGGGGCGTGAGACCCAGTACTTC.

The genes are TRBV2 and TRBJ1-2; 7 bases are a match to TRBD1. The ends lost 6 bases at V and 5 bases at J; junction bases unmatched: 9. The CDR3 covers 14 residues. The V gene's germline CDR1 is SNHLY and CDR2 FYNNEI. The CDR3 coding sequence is TGTGCCAGCAGAAAGACAGGGTATGAGTATGGCTACACCTTC. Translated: CASRKTGYEYGYTF. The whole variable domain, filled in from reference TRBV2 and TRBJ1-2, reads EPEVTQTPSHQVTQMGQEVILRCVPISNHLYFYWYRQILGQKVEFLVSFYNNEISEKSEIFDDQFSVERPDGSNFTLKIRSTKLEDSAMYFCASRKTGYEYGYTFGSGTRLTVV.

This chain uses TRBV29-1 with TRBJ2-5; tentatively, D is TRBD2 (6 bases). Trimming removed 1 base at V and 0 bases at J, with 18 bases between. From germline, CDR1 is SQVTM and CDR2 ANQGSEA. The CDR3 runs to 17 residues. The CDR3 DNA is TGCAGCGTTGAAGGGGGAAGGCCCGGGGAGGACCAAGAGACCCAGTACTTC. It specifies CSVEGGRPGEDQETQYF. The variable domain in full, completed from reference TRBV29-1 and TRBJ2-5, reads SAVISQKPSRDICQRGTSLTIQCQVDSQVTMMFWYRQQPGQSLTLIATANQGSEATYESGFVIDKFPISRPNLTFSTLTVSNMSPEDSSIYLCSVEGGRPGEDQETQYFGPGTRLLVL.

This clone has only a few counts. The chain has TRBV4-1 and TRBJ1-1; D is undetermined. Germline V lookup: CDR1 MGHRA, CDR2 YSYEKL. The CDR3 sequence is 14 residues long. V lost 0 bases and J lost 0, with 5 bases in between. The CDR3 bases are TGCGCCAGCAGCCAAGAGGGGATGAACACTGAAGCTTTCTTT. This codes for CASSQEGMNTEAFF.

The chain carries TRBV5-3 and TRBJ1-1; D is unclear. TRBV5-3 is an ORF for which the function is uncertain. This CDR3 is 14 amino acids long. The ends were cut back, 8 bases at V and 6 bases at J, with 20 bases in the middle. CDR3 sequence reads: CASSKNTGIPEAFF. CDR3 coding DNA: TGTGCCAGCAGTAAAAATACCGGAATCCCTGAAGCTTTCTTT.

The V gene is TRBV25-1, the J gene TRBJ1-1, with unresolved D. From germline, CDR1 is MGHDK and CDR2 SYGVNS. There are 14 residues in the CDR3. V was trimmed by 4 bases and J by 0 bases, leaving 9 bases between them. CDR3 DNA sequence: TGTGCCAGCAGTGCGACGGGGTTGAACACTGAAGCTTTCTTT. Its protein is CASSATGLNTEAFF. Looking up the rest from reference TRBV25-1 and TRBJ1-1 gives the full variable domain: EADIYQTPRYLVIGTGKKITLECSQTMGHDKMYWYQQDPGMELHLIHYSYGVNSTEKGDLSSESTVSRIRTEHFPLTLESARPSHTSQYLCASSATGLNTEAFFGQGTRLTVV.

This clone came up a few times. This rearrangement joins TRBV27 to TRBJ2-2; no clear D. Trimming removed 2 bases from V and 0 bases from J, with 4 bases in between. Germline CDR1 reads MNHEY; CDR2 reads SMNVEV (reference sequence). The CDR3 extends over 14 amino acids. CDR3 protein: CASSLGTNTGELFF. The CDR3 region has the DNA TGTGCCAGCAGTTTAGGGACGAACACCGGGGAGCTGTTTTTT.

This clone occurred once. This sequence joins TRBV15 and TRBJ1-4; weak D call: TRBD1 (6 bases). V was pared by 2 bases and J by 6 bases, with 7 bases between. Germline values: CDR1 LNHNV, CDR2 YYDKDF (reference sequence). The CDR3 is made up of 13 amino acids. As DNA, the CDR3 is TGTGCCACCAGCAGAACAGGGTATGAAAAACTGTTTTTT. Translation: CATSRTGYEKLFF.

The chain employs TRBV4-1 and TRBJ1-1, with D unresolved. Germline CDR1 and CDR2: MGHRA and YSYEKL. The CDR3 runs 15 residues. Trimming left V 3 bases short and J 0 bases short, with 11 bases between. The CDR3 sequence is CASSHTDDMNTEAFF. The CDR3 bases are TGCGCCAGCAGCCACACGGATGATATGAACACTGAAGCTTTCTTT.

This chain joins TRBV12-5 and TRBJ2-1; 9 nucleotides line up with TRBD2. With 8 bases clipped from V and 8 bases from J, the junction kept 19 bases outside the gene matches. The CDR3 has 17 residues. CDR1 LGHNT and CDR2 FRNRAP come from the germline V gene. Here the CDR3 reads CASLRVRAGSGGDEQFF. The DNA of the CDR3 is TGTGCTAGTCTCCGTGTTAGGGCGGGTAGCGGGGGAGATGAGCAGTTCTTC. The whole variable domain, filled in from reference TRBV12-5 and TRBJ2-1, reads DARVTQTPRHKVTEMGQEVTMRCQPILGHNTVFWYRQTMMQGLELLAYFRNRAPLDDSGMPKDRFSAEMPDATLATLKIQPSEPRDSAVYFCASLRVRAGSGGDEQFFGPGTRLTVL.

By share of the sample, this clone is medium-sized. The CDR3 coding sequence is TGTGCCAGCAGCCCTTACGGGACTAGCGAAAACACCGGGGAGCTGTTTTTT. This translates into CASSPYGTSENTGELFF. This rearrangement joins TRBV9 to TRBJ2-2; 10 positions agree with TRBD2. The V gene end was trimmed by 4 bases and the J gene end by 2 bases; junction bases not matched to a gene: 8. In germline, CDR1 is SGDLS, CDR2 YYNGEE. The CDR3 length is 17 residues.

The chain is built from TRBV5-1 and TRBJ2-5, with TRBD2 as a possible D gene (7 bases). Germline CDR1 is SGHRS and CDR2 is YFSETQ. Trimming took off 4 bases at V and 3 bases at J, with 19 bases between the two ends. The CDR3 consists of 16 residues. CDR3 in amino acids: CASSLLVGGGKETQYF. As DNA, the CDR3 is TGCGCCAGCAGCCTGCTGGTTGGGGGGGGCAAAGAGACCCAGTACTTC.

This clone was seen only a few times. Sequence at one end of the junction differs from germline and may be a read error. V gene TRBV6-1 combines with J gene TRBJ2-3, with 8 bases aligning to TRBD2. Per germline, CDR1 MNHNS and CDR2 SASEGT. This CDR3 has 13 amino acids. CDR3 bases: TGTGCCAGCAGTCGGACTAGCACACATACGCAGTATTTT. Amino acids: CASSRTSTHTQYF.

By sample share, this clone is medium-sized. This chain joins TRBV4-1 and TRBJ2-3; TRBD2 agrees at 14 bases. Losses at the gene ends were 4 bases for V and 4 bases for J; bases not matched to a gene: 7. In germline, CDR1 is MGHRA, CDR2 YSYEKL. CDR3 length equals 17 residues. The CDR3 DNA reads TGCGCCAGCAGCCCGACCTTGACTAGCGGGAGGGCAGATACGCAGTATTTT. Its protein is CASSPTLTSGRADTQYF.

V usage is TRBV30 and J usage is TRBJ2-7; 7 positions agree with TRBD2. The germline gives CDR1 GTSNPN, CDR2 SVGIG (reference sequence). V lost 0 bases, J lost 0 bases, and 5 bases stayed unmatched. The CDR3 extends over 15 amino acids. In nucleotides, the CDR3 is TGTGCCTGGAGTGTAGCTAGCGGAAGCTCCTACGAGCAGTACTTC. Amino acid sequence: CAWSVASGSSYEQYF.

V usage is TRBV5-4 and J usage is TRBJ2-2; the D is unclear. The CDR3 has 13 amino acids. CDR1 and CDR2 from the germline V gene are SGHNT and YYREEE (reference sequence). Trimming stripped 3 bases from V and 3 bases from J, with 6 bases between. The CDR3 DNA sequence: TGTGCCAGCAGCTCATTTGACACCGGGGAGCTGTTTTTT. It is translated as CASSSFDTGELFF.

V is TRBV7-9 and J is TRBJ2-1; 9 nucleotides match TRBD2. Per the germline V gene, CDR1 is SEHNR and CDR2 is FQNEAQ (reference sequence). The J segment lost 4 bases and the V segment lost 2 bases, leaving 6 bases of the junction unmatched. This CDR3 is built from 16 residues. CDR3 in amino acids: CASSLSPSGTYNEQFF. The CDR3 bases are TGTGCCAGCAGCTTATCCCCTAGCGGGACTTACAATGAGCAGTTCTTC.

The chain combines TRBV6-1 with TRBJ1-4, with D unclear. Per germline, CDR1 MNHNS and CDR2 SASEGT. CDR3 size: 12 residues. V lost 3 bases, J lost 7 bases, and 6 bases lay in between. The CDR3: CASSDGGEKLFF. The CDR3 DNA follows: TGTGCCAGCAGTGACGGCGGTGAAAAACTGTTTTTT.

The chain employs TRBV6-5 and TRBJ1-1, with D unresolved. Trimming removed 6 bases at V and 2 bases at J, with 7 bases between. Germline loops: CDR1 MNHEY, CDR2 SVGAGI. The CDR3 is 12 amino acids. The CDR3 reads CASRHTNTEAFF. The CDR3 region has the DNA TGTGCCAGCAGACACACAAACACTGAAGCTTTCTTT.

The CDR3, as DNA: TGTGCCAGCACTCGAACCGGACAGTTGGTTTATATCCTTAGCACAGATACGCAGTATTTT. Its translation is CASTRTGQLVYILSTDTQYF. This chain joins TRBV7-8 and TRBJ2-3, with a weak D call TRBD1 (6 bases). The CDR3 covers 20 residues. With 7 bases removed from V and 0 bases from J, the gap between germline ends came to 29 bases. CDR1 is SGHVS and CDR2 is FQNEAQ in the germline V gene.

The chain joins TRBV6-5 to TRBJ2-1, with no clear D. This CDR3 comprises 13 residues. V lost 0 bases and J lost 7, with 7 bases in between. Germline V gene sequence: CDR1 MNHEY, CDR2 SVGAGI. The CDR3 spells CASSYSRVNEQFF. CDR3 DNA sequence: TGTGCCAGCAGTTACTCCCGCGTAAATGAGCAGTTCTTC.